The next 23 T cell receptor beta chains were all read from a single sample in a study of blood T cell repertoires in COVID-19. Profiling relied on immunoSEQ multiplex PCR, and the TCRdb table lists in-frame clones only, not all of them. The data contain approximately 100,000 clones, around 90% of them singletons. The sample taken for sequencing was peripheral blood. Receptor source: a man aged 65-85 years with acute or convalescent COVID-19.

CDR3: CASSPTGGRGYTF. CDR3 DNA: TGTGCCAGCAGTCCAACAGGGGGCCGTGGCTACACCTTC. This chain joins TRBV6-5 and TRBJ1-2; 9 bases map to TRBD1. Trimming removed 5 bases from V and 7 bases from J; junction bases left unmatched: 5. The CDR3 has 13 amino acids. Germline V gene lookup returns CDR1 MNHEY and CDR2 SVGAGI.

The chain couples TRBV11-2 to TRBJ2-7; maybe TRBD2 (6 bases). The germline V gene has CDR1 SGHAT and CDR2 FQNNGV. V lost 1 base to trimming and J lost 7 bases, with 23 bases between them. The CDR3 loop spans 17 amino acids. The CDR3 region has the DNA TGTGCCAGCAGCTTAGTTGCGATCGGGACTCTTAAGGGGGAGCAGTACTTC. Its translation is CASSLVAIGTLKGEQYF.

This clone came up once. The gene calls are TRBV28 and TRBJ2-3; TRBD1 agrees at 7 bases. The V gene end was trimmed by 6 bases and the J gene end by 2 bases; junction bases not matched to a gene: 8. This CDR3 comprises 15 residues. Germline CDR1 MDHEN, CDR2 SYDVKM. The CDR3 bases are TGTGCCAGCAGCCGGACAGGAATACTCACAGATACGCAGTATTTT. Translated: CASSRTGILTDTQYF. Looking up the rest from reference TRBV28 and TRBJ2-3 gives the full variable domain: DVKVTQSSRYLVKRTGEKVFLECVQDMDHENMFWYRQDPGLGLRLIYFSYDVKMKEKGDIPEGYSVSREKKERFSLILESASTNQTSMYLCASSRTGILTDTQYFGPGTRLTVL.

This clone was found once. The chain recombines TRBV11-2 with TRBJ2-2; 7 bases agree with TRBD1. With 5 bases clipped from V and 0 bases from J, the junction kept 6 bases outside the gene matches. Germline CDR1 is SGHAT and CDR2 is FQNNGV. The CDR3 has 16 amino acids. This CDR3 reads CASSQPGTANTGELFF. The CDR3 DNA reads as TGTGCCAGCAGCCAACCAGGGACAGCGAACACCGGGGAGCTGTTTTTT.

The rearrangement uses TRBV20-1 and TRBJ2-1; D unresolved. The germline V gene encodes CDR1 DFQATT and CDR2 SNEGSKA (reference sequence). The CDR3 is made up of 10 amino acids. V shed 4 bases and J shed 7 bases, with 5 bases lying between them. This CDR3 is CSATRNEQFF. The CDR3 DNA reads TGCAGTGCTACCAGGAATGAGCAGTTCTTC.

The chain uses TRBV7-2 and TRBJ2-7; 11 bases fit TRBD2. The CDR3 consists of 15 residues. CDR1 and CDR2 from the germline V gene are SGHTA and FQGNSA. V lost 1 base, J lost 7 bases, and 6 bases stayed unmatched. CDR3 DNA: TGTGCCAGCAGCTTAGTTGGGCTAGCGGGAGGTGAGCAGTACTTC. It encodes CASSLVGLAGGEQYF.

This chain joins TRBV21-1 and TRBJ1-2; TRBD1, the table's D call, lacks a check against the DNA. TRBV21-1 constitutes a pseudogene. The CDR3 spans 14 residues. CDR3 sequence: CASSNTTGNYGYTF. In DNA, the CDR3 is TGTGCCAGCAGCAACACGACAGGAAACTATGGCTACACCTTC.

This clone was counted once. This sequence joins TRBV27 and TRBJ1-4, with a tentative D call TRBD1 (5 bases). The length of the CDR3 is 14 residues. Per germline, CDR1 MNHEY and CDR2 SMNVEV (reference sequence). With 0 bases removed from V and 3 bases from J, the gap between germline ends came to 5 bases. The CDR3 is CASSLSRANEKLFF. The CDR3 DNA reads TGTGCCAGCAGTTTATCCAGGGCTAATGAAAAACTGTTTTTT. Combining the CDR3 with reference TRBV27 and TRBJ1-4 gives the whole variable domain EAQVTQNPRYLITVTGKKLTVTCSQNMNHEYMSWYRQDPGLGLRQIYYSMNVEVTDKGDVPEGYKVSRKEKRNFPLILESPSPNQTSLYFCASSLSRANEKLFFGSGTQLSVL.

The CDR3 DNA is TGTGCCAGCAGCCCACTCTATGAAGCTTTCTTT. Translated, it gives CASSPLYEAFF. V is TRBV7-9 and J is TRBJ1-1; no reliable D call. Trimming pared 5 bases from V and 7 bases from J, leaving 8 bases between. The CDR3 has 11 amino acids. The germline V gene has CDR1 SEHNR and CDR2 FQNEAQ (reference sequence).

The rearrangement joins TRBV12-3 or TRBV12-4 to TRBJ2-4; 10 nucleotides line up with TRBD2. This CDR3 has 13 residues. Trimming took 8 bases from V and 6 from J; bases not matched to a gene: 4. DNA for the CDR3: TGTGCCAGCTGCCCTAGCGGGAGAAACATTCAGTACTTC. This sequence encodes CASCPSGRNIQYF.

V is TRBV10-3 and J is TRBJ1-1, with D perhaps matching TRBD1 (5 bases). This CDR3 spans 11 amino acids. The V gene's germline CDR1 is ENHRY and CDR2 SYGVKD. The germline V and J ends were trimmed by 4 bases and 6 bases, with 6 bases remaining between them. CDR3 region: CAISGGAEAFF. The CDR3 DNA reads as TGTGCCATCAGTGGGGGGGCTGAAGCTTTCTTT.

The rearrangement joins TRBV29-1 to TRBJ1-1, with 7 positions matching TRBD1. This CDR3 has 13 amino acids. With 8 bases clipped from V and 1 base from J, the junction kept 7 bases outside the gene matches. Germline CDR1 SQVTM, CDR2 ANQGSEA. CDR3 sequence reads: CSLSWTGNTEAFF. CDR3 DNA: TGCAGCTTAAGTTGGACAGGGAACACTGAAGCTTTCTTT.

The chain employs TRBV6-5 and TRBJ1-1; D is unresolved. The ends were cut back, 0 bases at V and 3 bases at J, with 5 bases in the middle. The germline V gene encodes CDR1 MNHEY and CDR2 SVGAGI. The CDR3 has 13 residues. In nucleotides, the CDR3 is TGTGCCAGCAGTTACTCGCGGGACACTGAAGCTTTCTTT. Translation: CASSYSRDTEAFF.

The genes are TRBV18 and TRBJ1-1; 9 nucleotides match TRBD1. Germline V CDR1 and CDR2: KGHSH, LQKENI. CDR3 length: 15 amino acids. Trimming removed 3 bases from V and 5 bases from J; junction bases left unmatched: 7. CDR3 sequence: CASSPRGQGTTEAFF. The CDR3 coding sequence is TGTGCCAGCTCACCCCGGGGACAGGGAACGACTGAAGCTTTCTTT.

The chain has TRBV27 and TRBJ2-1; 12 nucleotides agree with TRBD2. The germline gives CDR1 MNHEY, CDR2 SMNVEV (reference sequence). CDR3 size: 14 residues. With V trimmed by 2 bases and J by 12 bases, 5 bases remained unmatched. The CDR3 DNA is TGTGCCAGCAGTTTAAGACTAGCGGGAGAAGGGCAGTTCTTC. This encodes CASSLRLAGEGQFF.

The chain links TRBV24-1 to TRBJ2-2; weak D call: TRBD1 (6 bases). This CDR3 is built from 16 residues. The germline V and J ends were trimmed by 2 bases and 1 base, with 10 bases remaining between them. Germline CDR1 and CDR2: KGHDR and SFDVKD. The CDR3 DNA reads as TGTGCCACCAGTGATTCGAAGACAGGGAACACCGGGGAGCTGTTTTTT. Translation: CATSDSKTGNTGELFF.

This clone has a single count. V gene TRBV12-3 or TRBV12-4 combines with J gene TRBJ1-2; D might be TRBD1 (5 bases). V dropped 5 bases and J dropped 4 bases, with 8 bases sitting between them. The CDR3 has 12 residues. CDR3 protein: CASSVDSYGYTF. The CDR3 DNA reads TGTGCCAGCAGTGTAGACAGCTATGGCTACACCTTC.

This chain connects TRBV5-4 to TRBJ2-3, with a possible D match to TRBD2 (5 bases). Between the trimmed V and J ends, which lost 3 bases and 0 bases, there was a span of 11 bases. The CDR3 covers 15 residues. Germline V CDR1 and CDR2: SGHNT, YYREEE (reference sequence). The CDR3 nucleotides are TGTGCCAGCAGCTCCCGGACTGCTAGCACAGATACGCAGTATTTT. As protein: CASSSRTASTDTQYF. Full variable domain (missing parts from reference TRBV5-4 and TRBJ2-3): ETGVTQSPTHLIKTRGQQVTLRCSSQSGHNTVSWYQQALGQGPQFIFQYYREEENGRGNFPPRFSGLQFPNYSSELNVNALELDDSALYLCASSSRTASTDTQYFGPGTRLTVL.

The DNA for the CDR3 is TGCGCCAGCAGCTTGGCCTTAACAGGTGCCGGGGAGCTGTTTTTT. Amino acid sequence: CASSLALTGAGELFF. The chain is built from TRBV5-1 and TRBJ2-2; D might be TRBD1 (5 bases). Germline assignment: CDR1 SGHRS and CDR2 YFSETQ. With 0 bases removed from V and 6 bases from J, the gap between germline ends came to 12 bases. The CDR3 sequence is 15 residues long.

The count of this clone is one. The V gene is TRBV11-2, the J gene TRBJ1-5; tentative D call: TRBD1 (5 bases). This CDR3 has 14 residues. Trimming took 5 bases from V and 0 from J, leaving 8 bases between them. Germline CDR1 SGHAT, CDR2 FQNNGV. The CDR3 region has the DNA TGTGCCAGCAGCCCAGGGTATAGCAATCAGCCCCAGCATTTT. Translated, it gives CASSPGYSNQPQHF.

The gene calls are TRBV25-1 and TRBJ1-1; weak D call: TRBD1 (6 bases). The CDR3 loop spans 14 amino acids. Trimming shortened V by 5 bases and J by 0 bases, and 10 bases separated the two germline ends. Germline V gene lookup returns CDR1 MGHDK and CDR2 SYGVNS. The chain's CDR3 is CASSPGHLNTEAFF. The CDR3 nucleotides read TGTGCCAGCAGTCCGGGACACCTGAACACTGAAGCTTTCTTT.

The CDR3 protein is CASSLGRTGGNYGYTF. CDR3 DNA: TGCGCCAGCAGCCTCGGCCGGACAGGGGGTAACTATGGCTACACCTTC. J is TRBJ1-2 and V is TRBV4-1; 10 nucleotides match TRBD1. This CDR3 has 16 residues. CDR1 MGHRA and CDR2 YSYEKL come from the germline V gene. Trimming cost V 4 bases and J 1 base; bases outside gene matches: 6.

Only one count was recorded for this clone. The chain employs TRBV10-3 and TRBJ1-1, with a possible D match to TRBD1 (6 bases). Germline lookup yields CDR1 ENHRY and CDR2 SYGVKD. The CDR3 sequence is 15 residues long. V was shortened by 5 bases and J by 1 base, with 14 bases between the two germline ends. CDR3 sequence reads: CAISSTGWANTEAFF. The CDR3 DNA follows: TGTGCCATCAGTTCTACAGGGTGGGCGAACACTGAAGCTTTCTTT.